The next 15 T cell receptor beta chains were all read from a single sample in a study of cytotoxic CD8 clonotypes in ibrutinib-treated CLL. Generated by immunoSEQ multiplex PCR, the TCRdb table keeps only in-frame clones and is missing some. The sample has some 100,000 clones, roughly 57% seen once. Source: PBMCs, taken after 24 months of ibrutinib treatment. The receptors derive from a human donor with chronic lymphocytic leukemia.

The gene calls are TRBV29-1 and TRBJ2-1; unclear D gene. The CDR3 has 15 residues. Trimming cost V 3 bases and J 5 bases, with 17 bases left between them. Germline CDR1 is SQVTM and CDR2 is ANQGSEA. Here the CDR3 reads CSVERRPAPNNEQFF. As DNA, the CDR3 is TGCAGCGTTGAGCGACGACCCGCTCCAAACAATGAGCAGTTCTTC.

The chain is built from TRBV5-4 and TRBJ2-7, with 8 bases matching TRBD1. The germline CDR1 and CDR2 sequences are SGHNT and YYREEE (reference sequence). This CDR3 comprises 14 residues. The ends lost 4 bases at V and 0 bases at J; junction bases unmatched: 3. CDR3 coding DNA: TGTGCCAGCAGCCCCGGACAGGGCTCCTACGAGCAGTACTTC. As protein: CASSPGQGSYEQYF.

The chain links TRBV5-6 to TRBJ2-5, with D possibly TRBD1 on 5 matching bases. The CDR3 covers 15 residues. V was clipped by 0 bases and J by 0 bases, with 9 bases between them. Germline CDR1 reads SGHDT; CDR2 reads YYEEEE. The CDR3 DNA reads as TGTGCCAGCAGCTTGGAACAGGCCCACCAAGAGACCCAGTACTTC. Translated: CASSLEQAHQETQYF.

This chain uses TRBV2 with TRBJ2-3; D unclear. Germline V gene data show CDR1 as SNHLY and CDR2 as FYNNEI. V dropped 7 bases and J dropped 4 bases, with 12 bases sitting between them. CDR3 size: 13 residues. The CDR3 protein is CASKPGWADTQYF. CDR3 coding DNA: TGTGCCAGCAAACCGGGTTGGGCAGATACGCAGTATTTT.

The chain recombines TRBV11-3 with TRBJ1-4; no clear D. The V and J ends lost 5 bases and 0 bases respectively, with 4 bases between them. CDR3 size: 13 residues. Germline CDR1 reads SGHNT; CDR2 reads YENEEA. The CDR3 DNA is TGTGCCAGCAGCCTTGCAACTAATGAAAAACTGTTTTTT. Translated, it gives CASSLATNEKLFF.

The chain employs TRBV6-5 and TRBJ2-7; 7 bases align to TRBD1. Trimming took 2 bases from V and 10 from J; bases not matched to a gene: 11. The CDR3 consists of 14 residues. Germline CDR1 reads MNHEY; CDR2 reads SVGAGI. CDR3 sequence: CASSYPGTGVGQYF. The CDR3 DNA is TGTGCCAGCAGTTACCCCGGCACAGGGGTCGGACAGTACTTC.

The gene calls are TRBV7-2 and TRBJ1-2, with unresolved D. CDR1 is SGHTA and CDR2 is FQGNSA in the germline V gene. V lost 3 bases to trimming and J lost 8 bases, with 16 bases between them. The CDR3 sequence is 14 residues long. CDR3 bases: TGTGCCAGCAGCTTTGAAAGGAACCTCAAAGGCTACACCTTC. Translated: CASSFERNLKGYTF.

The chain employs TRBV7-2 and TRBJ2-2, with D unresolved. Germline values: CDR1 SGHTA, CDR2 FQGNSA. This CDR3 region has 15 residues. Trimming shortened V by 3 bases and J by 0 bases, and 8 bases separated the two germline ends. The CDR3 protein is CASSFRGSNTGELFF. The CDR3 DNA sequence: TGTGCCAGCAGCTTTCGCGGATCGAACACCGGGGAGCTGTTTTTT.

This clone appeared a single time. The chain recombines TRBV19 with TRBJ2-7; tentative D call: TRBD1 (6 bases). The germline CDR1 and CDR2 sequences are LNHDA and SQIVND (reference sequence). V shed 2 bases and J shed 8 bases, with 7 bases lying between them. CDR3 length: 11 residues. DNA for the CDR3: TGTGCCAGTAGTATATGGGGGCAGCAGTACTTC. Its protein product is CASSIWGQQYF.

The J gene is TRBJ2-7, the V gene TRBV4-1, with D possibly TRBD1 on 6 matching bases. The CDR3 runs 13 residues. The V end was cut by 2 bases, the J end by 6 bases, with 11 bases between. Germline CDR1 MGHRA, CDR2 YSYEKL. For the CDR3, the DNA is TGCGCCAGCAGCCAACTCCAGGGGCCCGAGCAGTACTTC. It specifies CASSQLQGPEQYF.

The chain employs TRBV11-1 and TRBJ2-3, with 8 nucleotides matching TRBD2. V dropped 1 base and J dropped 0; count of bases not matched to a gene: 3. This CDR3 is built from 16 residues. Germline lookup yields CDR1 SGHAT and CDR2 FQDESV (reference sequence). This chain's CDR3 is CASSLVGGGSTDTQYF. CDR3 nucleotides: TGTGCCAGCAGCTTAGTCGGCGGGGGGAGCACAGATACGCAGTATTTT.

The chain couples TRBV5-6 to TRBJ2-1; D might be TRBD1 (5 bases). This CDR3 is built from 12 residues. Trimming removed 0 bases from V and 10 bases from J, with 8 bases in between. Germline V gene lookup returns CDR1 SGHDT and CDR2 YYEEEE. DNA of the CDR3: TGTGCCAGCAGCTTGGTGGGGCCGGAGCAGTTCTTC. Translating it yields CASSLVGPEQFF.

The chain carries TRBV30 and TRBJ2-7; a weak D match, TRBD2 (6 bases). Deletions cut 5 bases from V and 0 bases from J, with 17 bases between. The CDR3 length is 15 residues. Germline CDR1 GTSNPN, CDR2 SVGIG (reference sequence). CDR3 DNA: TGTGCCTGGTGGCTTCGACTAGTAATCTCCTACGAGCAGTACTTC. Its protein product is CAWWLRLVISYEQYF.

V and J are TRBV29-1 and TRBJ1-1; maybe TRBD1 (6 bases). Germline V lookup: CDR1 SQVTM, CDR2 ANQGSEA. The CDR3 totals 13 residues. V shed 6 bases and J shed 3 bases, with 14 bases lying between them. CDR3 loop: CSVQGWGDTEAFF. The CDR3 DNA reads TGCAGCGTACAGGGTTGGGGGGACACTGAAGCTTTCTTT.

CDR3 region: CASSLRPSRGRNNSYEQYF. The CDR3 nucleotides are TGTGCCAGCAGCTTACGCCCAAGCCGGGGCCGAAATAACTCCTACGAGCAGTACTTC. The genes are TRBV11-2 and TRBJ2-7; the D gene could be TRBD1 or TRBD2 (5 bases each). V lost 2 bases, J lost 0 bases, and 23 bases lay in between. Germline loops: CDR1 SGHAT, CDR2 FQNNGV. The CDR3 covers 19 residues.